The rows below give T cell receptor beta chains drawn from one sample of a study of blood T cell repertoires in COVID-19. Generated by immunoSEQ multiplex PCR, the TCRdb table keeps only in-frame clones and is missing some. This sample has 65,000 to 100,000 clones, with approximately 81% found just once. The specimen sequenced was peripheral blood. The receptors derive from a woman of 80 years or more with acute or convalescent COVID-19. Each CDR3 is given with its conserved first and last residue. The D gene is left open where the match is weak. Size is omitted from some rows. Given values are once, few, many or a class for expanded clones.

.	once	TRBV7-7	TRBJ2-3	TGTGCTAGCAGCTTAGGGTCAGGTAGCACAGATACGCAGTATTTT	CASSLGSGSTDTQYF
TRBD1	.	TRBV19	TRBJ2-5	TGTGCCAGTAGTCCCCAACGGACAGGGGCAATGGAGACCCAGTACTTC	CASSPQRTGAMETQYF
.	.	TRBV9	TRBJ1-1	TGTGCCAGCAGCGTAGCGAGCGGGGGTATGAACACTGAAGCTTTCTTT	CASSVASGGMNTEAFF
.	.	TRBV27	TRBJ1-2	TGTGCCAGCAGTTCACTTCGACAAGCCGTTAATGGCTACACCTTC	CASSSLRQAVNGYTF
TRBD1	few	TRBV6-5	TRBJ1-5	TGTGCCAGCAGTTTGACAGGGGATCAGCCCCAGCATTTT	CASSLTGDQPQHF
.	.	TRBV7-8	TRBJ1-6	TGTGCCAGCAGCTTATCGGCGGGGGGTTTGTCGGAATCACCCCTCCACTTT	CASSLSAGGLSESPLHF
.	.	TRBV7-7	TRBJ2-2	TGTGCTAGCAGCCTACGACTAGGGATGAACACCGGGGAGCTGTTTTTT	CASSLRLGMNTGELFF
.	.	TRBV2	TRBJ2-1	TGTGCCAGCAGTGAACGTGACTACCGAAATGAGCAGTTCTTC	CASSERDYRNEQFF
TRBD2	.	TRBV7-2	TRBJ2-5	TGTGCCAGCAGCGGTAGCGGGGGGCAGCAAGAGACCCAGTACTTC	CASSGSGGQQETQYF
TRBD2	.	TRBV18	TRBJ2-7	TGTGCCAGCTCACCAGGACTAGCGGGGTCCGACGAGCAGTACTTC	CASSPGLAGSDEQYF
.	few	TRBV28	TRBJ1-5	TGTGCCAGCAGTGCCCTCGGGGGGTCGGGGCAGCCCCAGCATTTT	CASSALGGSGQPQHF
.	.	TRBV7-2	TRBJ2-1	TGTGCCAGCAGCTTAGCAGTATCCGGGGTCGGTGAGCAGTTCTTC	CASSLAVSGVGEQFF
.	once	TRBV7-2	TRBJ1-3	TGTGCCAGCAGCTTTATGCAGGGCTCTGGAAACACCATATATTTT	CASSFMQGSGNTIYF
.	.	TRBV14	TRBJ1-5	TGTGCCAGCAGCAAGCCAAGTGTGCGGGGCGGGAGCAATCAGCCCCAGCATTTT	CASSKPSVRGGSNQPQHF
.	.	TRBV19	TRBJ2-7	TGTGCCAGTAGTATAAGTGGGGCAGGCCCCCAACGGGAGCAGTACTTC	CASSISGAGPQREQYF
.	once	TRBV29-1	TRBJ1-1	TGCAGCGTCCGAGGAGGCATTGAAGCTTTCTTT	CSVRGGIEAFF
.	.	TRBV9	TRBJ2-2	TGTGCCAGCAGAGAGGTGGCCCACACCGGGGAGCTGTTTTTT	CASREVAHTGELFF
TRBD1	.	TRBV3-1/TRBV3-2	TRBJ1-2	TGTGCCAGCAGCCGAACAGGGGGGGGGACCTATGGCTACACCTTC	CASSRTGGGTYGYTF
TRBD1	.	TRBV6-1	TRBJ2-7	TGTGCCAGCAGTGGATCGAAACAGGGGAGTTCCTACGAGCAGTACTTC	CASSGSKQGSSYEQYF